This T cell receptor (beta chain) was captured by sequencing in a study of glioma-infiltrating T cells. Study findings and constraints: Gliomas, especially low-grade, showed above-expected tissue-blood divergence; non-neoplastic patients showed below.

This clonotype was counted many times. What it recognizes is unknown. The iRepertoire nested amplicon-rescue multiplex PCR amplified TCR alpha and beta CDR3s from RNA. TCRdb re-derived calls from the multiplex PCR reads in MiXCR, one entry per CDR3 protein. The sample gives under 200,000 distinct CDR3 sequences, around 45% of which show up once; roughly 5.5% is in the top ten. CDR1 is SQVTM and CDR2 is ANQGSEA in the germline V gene. The CDR3 extends over 12 amino acids. V lost 4 bases and J lost 2, with 8 bases in between. The clonotype originates from a human donor with low-grade glioma or glioblastoma, undergoing nonglioma brain surgery, or in good health (not recorded which). The sequencing sample was made of glioma tissue, nonneoplastic brain tissue, or PBMCs (not recorded which). The chain is built from TRBV29-1 and TRBJ1-1, with D possibly matching TRBD1 (5 bases). As DNA, the CDR3 is TGCAGCGTTGCCAGGGCTAACACTGAAGCTTTCTTT. Translated: CSVARANTEAFF.